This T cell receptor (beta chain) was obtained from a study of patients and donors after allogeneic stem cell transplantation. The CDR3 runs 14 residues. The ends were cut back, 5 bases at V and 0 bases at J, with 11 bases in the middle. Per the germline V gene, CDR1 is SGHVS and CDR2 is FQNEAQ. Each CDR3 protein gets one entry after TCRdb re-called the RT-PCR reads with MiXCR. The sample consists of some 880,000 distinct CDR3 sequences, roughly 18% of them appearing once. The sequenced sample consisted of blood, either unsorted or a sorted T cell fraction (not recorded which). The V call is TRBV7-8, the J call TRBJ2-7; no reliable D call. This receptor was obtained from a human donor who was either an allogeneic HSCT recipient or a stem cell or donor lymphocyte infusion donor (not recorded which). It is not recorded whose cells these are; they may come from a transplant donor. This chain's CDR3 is CASSADPSSYEQYF. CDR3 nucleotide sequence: TGTGCCAGCAGCGCGGACCCGAGCTCCTACGAGCAGTACTTC.